What follows describes a single T cell receptor beta chain. Its matching antigen is unknown. The data derive from a study of T cell responses to AZD1222 COVID-19 vaccine. Findings and limits, study-wide: Reportedly, close to half of spike-specific TCRs are directed against unmutated variant regions. Spike-specific TCR breadth and depth both grew after two AZD1222 doses. Just a handful of AZD1222 recipients tested seropositive at baseline.

This CDR3 has 16 residues. V lost 0 bases, J lost 1 base, and 11 bases lay in between. Per germline, CDR1 LGHNA and CDR2 YSLEER. Method: immunoSEQ multiplex PCR; TCRdb's copy keeps in-frame clones and lacks some. Of under 130,000 clones listed, around 94% are singletons. Specimen: peripheral blood, collected on day 0 of AZD1222 vaccination. The chain is built from TRBV4-3 and TRBJ2-3; TRBD2 is a possible D gene (6 bases). The clonotype originates from an adult in good health. This CDR3 reads CASSQDSGGGTDTQYF. DNA for the CDR3: TGCGCCAGCAGCCAAGATAGTGGCGGGGGCACAGATACGCAGTATTTT.